This T cell receptor beta chain was profiled in a study of identical twins. MiXCR, applied by TCRdb to the 5' RACE reads, yields one record per CDR3 protein. The sample lists 500,000 or so distinct CDR3 sequences, around 20% occurring once. The CDR3 has 18 residues. V shed 4 bases, J shed 3 bases, and the junction held 14 bases outside the gene matches. The V gene's germline CDR1 is SGHRS and CDR2 YFSETQ. These data are also associated with another study on T cells expressing NK-cell markers. That report notes: Nothing established the HCMV specificity of expanded NKG2C+ T cell clones.

The J gene is TRBJ2-7, the V gene TRBV5-1; 12 nucleotides match TRBD2. Material for sequencing was CD4+ T cells sorted from blood. The origin of this receptor is a woman aged 18-30 years in good health. The CDR3 nucleotides are TGCGCCAGCAGCAAACACTCTGGGACTAGCGGGCCGGGCTACGAGCAGTACTTC. Translating it yields CASSKHSGTSGPGYEQYF.